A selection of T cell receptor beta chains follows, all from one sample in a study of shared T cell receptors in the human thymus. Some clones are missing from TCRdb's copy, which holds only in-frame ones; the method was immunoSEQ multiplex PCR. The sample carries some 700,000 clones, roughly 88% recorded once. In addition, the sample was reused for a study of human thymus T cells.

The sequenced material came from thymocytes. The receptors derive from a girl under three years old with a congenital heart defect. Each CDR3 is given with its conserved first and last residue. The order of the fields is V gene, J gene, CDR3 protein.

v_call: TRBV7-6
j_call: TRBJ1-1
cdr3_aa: CASSLVCRGWMNTEAFF

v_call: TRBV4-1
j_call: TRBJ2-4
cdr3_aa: CASSQDPIMTGGGQNIQYF

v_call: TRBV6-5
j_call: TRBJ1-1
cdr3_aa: CASSRTTGEAEAFF

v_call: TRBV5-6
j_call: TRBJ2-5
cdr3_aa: CASSSRPGTTEETQYF

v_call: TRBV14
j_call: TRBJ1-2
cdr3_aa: CASSPHPGTSHGYTF

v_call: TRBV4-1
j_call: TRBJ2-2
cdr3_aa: CASSGGQGPRAGELFF

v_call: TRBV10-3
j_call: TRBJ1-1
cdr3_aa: CAAAGQEENTEAFF

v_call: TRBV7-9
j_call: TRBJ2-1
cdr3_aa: CASSLHSHNEQFF

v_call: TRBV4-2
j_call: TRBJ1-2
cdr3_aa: CASSQAHAGAQRYGYTF

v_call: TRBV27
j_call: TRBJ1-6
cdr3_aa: CASSLSPDRLGSPLHF

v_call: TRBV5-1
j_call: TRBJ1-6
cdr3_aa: CASSWDRGIDSPLHF

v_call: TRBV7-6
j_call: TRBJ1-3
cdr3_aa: CASSLRGSVDTIYF

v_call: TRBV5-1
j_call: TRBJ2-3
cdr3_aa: CASSSADRLATDTQYF

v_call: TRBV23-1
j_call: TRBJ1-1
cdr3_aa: CASSQRIGTGNDHVRNTEAFF

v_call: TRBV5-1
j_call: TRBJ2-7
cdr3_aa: CASSPTPKSDWEECYEQYF

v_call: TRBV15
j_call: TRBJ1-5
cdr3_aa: CATKRTGASQPQHF